The 27 T cell receptor beta chains presented below share a single source sample, sequenced in a study of blood T cell repertoires in COVID-19. The data were produced by immunoSEQ multiplex PCR, yet TCRdb's version contains in-frame clones alone and is incomplete. Seen here are about 330,000 clones, more than 70% observed once, and the top ten hold 1.5% to 2%. The sample was peripheral blood. The receptors were gathered from a woman aged 50 to 60 with acute or convalescent COVID-19.

This chain links TRBV6-1 with TRBJ1-1; TRBD1 aligns across 10 bases. CDR1 and CDR2 (germline): MNHNS, SASEGT. The CDR3 loop spans 15 amino acids. The V gene end was trimmed by 2 bases and the J gene end by 5 bases; junction bases not matched to a gene: 5. The CDR3 nucleotides are TGTGCCAGCAGTGAAATAGACAGGGGGCCAACTGAAGCTTTCTTT. This encodes CASSEIDRGPTEAFF.

CDR3 amino acids: CASSRGLAGTDTQYF. The CDR3 region has the DNA TGCGCCAGCAGCCGGGGACTAGCGGGGACAGATACGCAGTATTTT. The V call is TRBV10-2, the J call TRBJ2-3; TRBD2 matches 13 bases. The CDR3 has 15 amino acids. From germline, CDR1 is WSHSY and CDR2 SAAADI. With V trimmed by 6 bases and J by 3 bases, 3 bases remained unmatched.

The rearrangement joins TRBV2 to TRBJ1-5; 7 bases line up with TRBD1. The length of the CDR3 is 13 residues. Germline V gene lookup returns CDR1 SNHLY and CDR2 FYNNEI. J lost 6 bases, V lost 6 bases, and 5 bases had no gene match. The CDR3 nucleotides read TGTGCCAGCAGATCAGGGGGAGTTCAGCCCCAGCATTTT. Translated: CASRSGGVQPQHF.

This clone appeared a single time. The rearrangement links TRBV2 to TRBJ2-3; TRBD2 matches 13 bases. The CDR3 contains 16 residues. Germline CDR1 reads SNHLY; CDR2 reads FYNNEI. Unmatched junction bases numbered 8, after V lost 6 bases and J lost 5 bases. The CDR3: CASRRLAGGGIDTQYF. The DNA for the CDR3 is TGTGCCAGCAGGCGACTAGCGGGAGGTGGGATAGATACGCAGTATTTT.

V gene TRBV9 combines with J gene TRBJ2-7, with D perhaps matching TRBD1 (6 bases). V dropped 3 bases and J dropped 4 bases, with 11 bases sitting between them. This CDR3 region has 13 residues. Per germline, CDR1 SGDLS and CDR2 YYNGEE. DNA for the CDR3: TGTGCCAGCAGCGGACAGGCGGGTTACGAGCAGTACTTC. Its translation: CASSGQAGYEQYF.

This sequence joins TRBV19 and TRBJ2-1, with 7 bases that match TRBD2. Germline V CDR1 and CDR2: LNHDA, SQIVND (reference sequence). The ends lost 5 bases at V and 8 bases at J; junction bases unmatched: 18. CDR3 length equals 17 residues. Here the CDR3 reads CASSQTPGTTIVDEQFF. The CDR3 region has the DNA TGTGCCAGTAGTCAAACCCCCGGGACTACCATCGTGGATGAGCAGTTCTTC.

CDR3 residues: CASRYLLRRVAGNTIYF. The CDR3 DNA reads as TGTGCCAGCAGGTATCTGTTGCGCAGGGTCGCCGGAAACACCATATATTTT. V gene TRBV2 combines with J gene TRBJ1-3; TRBD1 is a possible D gene (5 bases). V lost 6 bases, J lost 4 bases, and 22 bases lay in between. Germline-derived CDR1 and CDR2 are SNHLY and FYNNEI. This CDR3 spans 17 amino acids.

J is TRBJ2-7 and V is TRBV5-6, with 11 positions matching TRBD2. Germline values: CDR1 SGHDT, CDR2 YYEEEE. J lost 5 bases, V lost 4 bases, and 2 bases had no gene match. This CDR3 comprises 13 residues. This chain's CDR3 is CASSTGLADEQYF. In DNA, the CDR3 is TGTGCCAGCAGCACGGGACTAGCGGACGAGCAGTACTTC. Combining the CDR3 with reference TRBV5-6 and TRBJ2-7 gives the whole variable domain DAGVTQSPTHLIKTRGQQVTLRCSPKSGHDTVSWYQQALGQGPQFIFQYYEEEERQRGNFPDRFSGHQFPNYSSELNVNALLLGDSALYLCASSTGLADEQYFGPGTRLTVT.

The V gene is TRBV28, the J gene TRBJ2-7, with TRBD2 matching 11 bases. V was clipped by 5 bases and J by 5 bases; unmatched bases: 11. This CDR3 is built from 16 residues. The germline CDR1 and CDR2 sequences are MDHEN and SYDVKM. DNA for the CDR3: TGTGCCAGCAGTGACTACTCCGGGACTAGCGGCCACGAGCAGTACTTC. It is translated as CASSDYSGTSGHEQYF.

The table lists this clone with a few counts. V gene TRBV7-9 combines with J gene TRBJ2-1, with 9 bases fitting TRBD2. Germline V gene data show CDR1 as SEHNR and CDR2 as FQNEAQ (reference sequence). Unmatched junction bases numbered 6, after V lost 6 bases and J lost 0 bases. CDR3 length: 16 amino acids. DNA of the CDR3: TGTGCCAGCAGACCAGCGGGAGGAGGCTCCTACAATGAGCAGTTCTTC. This codes for CASRPAGGGSYNEQFF.

The J gene is TRBJ1-2, the V gene TRBV7-2, with D uncertain. V was pared by 10 bases and J by 4 bases, with 13 bases between. The germline CDR1 and CDR2 sequences are SGHTA and FQGNSA. This CDR3 has 12 amino acids. CDR3 residues: CATGGLSYGYTF. CDR3 nucleotide sequence: TGTGCCACGGGAGGGTTGAGCTATGGCTACACCTTC.

The chain is built from TRBV24-1 and TRBJ2-3; the match to TRBD2 covers 9 bases. Germline-derived CDR1 and CDR2 are KGHDR and SFDVKD. V dropped 5 bases and J dropped 10; count of bases not matched to a gene: 0. CDR3 size: 11 residues. In DNA, the CDR3 is TGTGCCACCAGTGCTAGCGGGGCGCAGTATTTT. The encoded protein is CATSASGAQYF.

The chain joins TRBV6-6 to TRBJ1-5; 10 nucleotides align to TRBD1. CDR1 and CDR2 from the germline V gene are MNHNY and SVGAGI (reference sequence). CDR3 size: 14 residues. V dropped 6 bases and J dropped 6; count of bases not matched to a gene: 5. This CDR3 reads CASSGQGVRQPQHF. CDR3 nucleotides: TGTGCCAGCAGCGGACAGGGGGTTCGTCAGCCCCAGCATTTT.

This clone was seen more than once but under ten times. The chain employs TRBV5-1 and TRBJ1-4, with D uncertain. Trimming stripped 0 bases from V and 0 bases from J, with 3 bases between. The CDR3 spans 14 residues. Per the germline V gene, CDR1 is SGHRS and CDR2 is YFSETQ. The CDR3 protein is CASSLVTTNEKLFF. The CDR3 DNA is TGCGCCAGCAGCTTGGTTACAACTAATGAAAAACTGTTTTTT.

This clone was observed a single time. The V and J genes are TRBV5-1 and TRBJ2-5, with 7 positions matching TRBD2. This CDR3 has 14 residues. Germline assignment: CDR1 SGHRS and CDR2 YFSETQ. The junction had 9 bases not matched to a gene; V was cut back by 5 bases and J by 5 bases. CDR3 nucleotides: TGCGCCAGCAGGGCCACTAGCGTCAGGGAGACCCAGTACTTC. This sequence encodes CASRATSVRETQYF.

This clone occurred once. The V and J genes are TRBV4-2 and TRBJ1-2; no clear D. V was trimmed by 0 bases and J by 2 bases, leaving 4 bases between them. Germline V gene lookup returns CDR1 LGHNA and CDR2 YNFKEQ. This CDR3 is 13 amino acids long. This CDR3 reads CASSQDRNYGYTF. Written as DNA, the CDR3 is TGTGCCAGCAGCCAAGACAGGAACTATGGCTACACCTTC.

In this sample, this clone turned up once. The J gene is TRBJ1-2, the V gene TRBV7-3; D gene ambiguous. This CDR3 spans 15 amino acids. Looked up from germline, CDR1 is SGHTA and CDR2 is FQGTGA. Trimming removed 0 bases at V and 3 bases at J, with 11 bases between. The CDR3 here is CASSLTPGMDYGYTF. The CDR3 bases are TGTGCCAGCAGCTTAACTCCGGGTATGGACTATGGCTACACCTTC.

This clone was counted a few times. The chain joins TRBV20-1 to TRBJ2-3; TRBD2 aligns across 8 bases. Losses at the gene ends were 3 bases for V and 4 bases for J; bases not matched to a gene: 9. This CDR3 has 15 amino acids. CDR1 is DFQATT and CDR2 is SNEGSKA in the germline V gene (reference sequence). The CDR3, as DNA: TGCAGTGCTAGTGATTTCGCGGGAGGCTCAGATACGCAGTATTTT. Amino acids: CSASDFAGGSDTQYF.

V usage is TRBV6-5 and J usage is TRBJ1-6; 9 positions agree with TRBD1. The length of the CDR3 is 15 residues. Looked up from germline, CDR1 is MNHEY and CDR2 is SVGAGI. V was clipped by 0 bases and J by 9 bases; unmatched bases: 3. CDR3 amino acids: CASSYSGTGISPLHF. The CDR3 region has the DNA TGTGCCAGCAGTTACTCTGGGACAGGGATTTCACCCCTCCACTTT.

V and J are TRBV5-1 and TRBJ2-1; 7 positions agree with TRBD2. Looked up from germline, CDR1 is SGHRS and CDR2 is YFSETQ. With 0 bases clipped from V and 2 bases from J, the junction kept 5 bases outside the gene matches. The CDR3 covers 16 residues. CDR3 sequence reads: CASSLVPSGAYNEQFF. The CDR3 bases are TGCGCCAGCAGCTTGGTTCCTAGCGGAGCCTACAATGAGCAGTTCTTC.

The J gene is TRBJ1-2, the V gene TRBV5-1; D perhaps matches TRBD1 (6 bases). V was clipped by 0 bases and J by 4 bases, with 7 bases between them. The length of the CDR3 is 13 residues. CDR1 is SGHRS and CDR2 is YFSETQ in the germline V gene. This chain's CDR3 is CASSLGDTYGYTF. The CDR3, as DNA: TGCGCCAGCAGCTTGGGGGACACCTATGGCTACACCTTC.

The chain employs TRBV13 and TRBJ2-7; the match to TRBD2 covers 11 bases. From germline, CDR1 is PRHDT and CDR2 FYEKMQ (reference sequence). J gave up 1 base and V 5 bases, and 7 bases lay outside the gene matches. The CDR3 consists of 16 residues. The chain's CDR3 is CASSTTGLAGSYEQYF. The CDR3 nucleotides are TGTGCCAGCAGCACAACCGGACTAGCGGGTTCCTACGAGCAGTACTTC.

J is TRBJ2-7 and V is TRBV13; 7 bases map to TRBD2. V lost 2 bases to trimming and J lost 2 bases; unmatched junction nucleotides: 9. Germline values: CDR1 PRHDT, CDR2 FYEKMQ (reference sequence). The CDR3 covers 16 residues. CDR3 sequence reads: CASSLNGPGGPYEQYF. As DNA, the CDR3 is TGTGCCAGCAGCTTAAACGGCCCGGGAGGCCCCTACGAGCAGTACTTC.

This clone was picked up one time. The chain uses TRBV7-8 and TRBJ2-3, with 13 nucleotides matching TRBD2. Germline CDR1 and CDR2: SGHVS and FQNEAQ. Trimming at V came to 5 bases and at J to 5 bases, leaving 13 bases not matched to a gene. The CDR3 covers 18 residues. The CDR3 is CASSVGLAGTGAEDTQYF. DNA for the CDR3: TGTGCCAGCAGCGTGGGACTAGCGGGGACGGGGGCTGAAGATACGCAGTATTTT.

The chain combines TRBV24-1 with TRBJ2-5; D is unresolved. Looked up from germline, CDR1 is KGHDR and CDR2 is SFDVKD. This CDR3 has 12 amino acids. V shed 5 bases and J shed 7 bases, with 10 bases lying between them. The CDR3 loop reads CATSANGGTQYF. As DNA, the CDR3 is TGTGCCACCAGTGCCAACGGTGGGACCCAGTACTTC.

The rearrangement joins TRBV11-2 to TRBJ1-6, with 7 bases fitting TRBD1. CDR3 size: 18 residues. The V gene end was trimmed by 0 bases and the J gene end by 0 bases; junction bases not matched to a gene: 5. The germline V gene has CDR1 SGHAT and CDR2 FQNNGV. CDR3 sequence: CASSLDPDRSSYNSPLHF. CDR3 sequence (DNA): TGTGCCAGCAGCTTAGATCCGGACAGGAGCTCCTATAATTCACCCCTCCACTTT. Full variable domain (rest looked up from reference TRBV11-2 and TRBJ1-6): EAGVAQSPRYKIIEKRQSVAFWCNPISGHATLYWYQQILGQGPKLLIQFQNNGVVDDSQLPKDRFSAERLKGVDSTLKIQPAKLEDSAVYLCASSLDPDRSSYNSPLHFGNGTRLTVT.

This chain connects TRBV28 to TRBJ1-2, with a weak D call TRBD1 (6 bases). CDR1 MDHEN and CDR2 SYDVKM come from the germline V gene. The CDR3 is 14 amino acids. Trimming took off 5 bases at V and 7 bases at J, with 17 bases between the two ends. The CDR3 DNA reads TGTGCCAGCAGTGGGGTACAGGGACGGGGTGGCTACACCTTC. Amino acids: CASSGVQGRGGYTF.